This T cell receptor (beta chain) was identified during a study of blood T cell repertoires in COVID-19. About the study: Both acute and convalescent COVID-19 samples were obtained from the United States, Italy and Spain.

Profiled with immunoSEQ multiplex PCR; TCRdb holds only in-frame clones, not every one. Here the sample spans under 450,000 clones, over 80% being singletons. In this sample, this clone turned up a few times. Resolution of symptoms, clearance, or two negative PCRs was present in recovered Cohort 3 donors. Trimming removed 0 bases from V and 4 bases from J; junction bases left unmatched: 5. From germline, CDR1 is LGHDT and CDR2 YNNKEL (reference sequence). The CDR3 sequence is 16 residues long. The sequence was collected from a woman aged 45 to 65 who had recovered from COVID-19. The chain links TRBV3-1 (or the pseudogene TRBV3-2) to TRBJ2-1, with 8 bases lining up with TRBD2. Sequenced material: PBMCs or T cells enriched from blood (not recorded which). The CDR3 DNA sequence: TGTGCCAGCAGCCAAGAAGGCGGGAGGAAATACAATGAGCAGTTCTTC. Its protein is CASSQEGGRKYNEQFF.